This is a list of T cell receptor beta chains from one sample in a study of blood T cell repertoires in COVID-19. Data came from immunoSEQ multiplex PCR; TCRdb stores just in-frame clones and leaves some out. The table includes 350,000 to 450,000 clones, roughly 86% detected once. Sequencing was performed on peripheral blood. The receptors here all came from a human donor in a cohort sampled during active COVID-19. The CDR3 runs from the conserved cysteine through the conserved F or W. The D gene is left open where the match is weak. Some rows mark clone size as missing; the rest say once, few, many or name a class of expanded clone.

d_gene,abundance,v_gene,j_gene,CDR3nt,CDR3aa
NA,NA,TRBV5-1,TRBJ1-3,TGCGCCAGCAGCTCAGGGGATTCTGGAAACACCATATATTTT,CASSSGDSGNTIYF
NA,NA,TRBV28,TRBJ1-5,TGTGCCAGCAGTTTATCGAGAGGGAGCAATCAGCCCCAGCATTTT,CASSLSRGSNQPQHF
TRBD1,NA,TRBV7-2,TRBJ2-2,TGTGCCAGCAGCCGCCAGACAGGGGGTCTCGGGGAGCTGTTTTTT,CASSRQTGGLGELFF
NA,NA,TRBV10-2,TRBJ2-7,TGCGCCAGCAGTGTATTGCGGGCTTATGAGCAGTACTTC,CASSVLRAYEQYF
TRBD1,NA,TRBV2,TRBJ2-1,TGTGCCAGCAGGCGGGACAGGGTGTTTGGGGAGCAGTTCTTC,CASRRDRVFGEQFF
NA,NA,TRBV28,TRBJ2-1,TGTGCCAGCAGTTTGTTCGTCAATGAGCAGTTCTTC,CASSLFVNEQFF
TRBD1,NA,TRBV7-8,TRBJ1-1,TGTGCCAGCAAGGGGGCAGCCTCTAACACTGAAGCTTTCTTT,CASKGAASNTEAFF
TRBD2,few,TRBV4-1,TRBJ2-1,TGCGCCAGCAGCCGTAGCGGGACGGACAATGAGCAGTTCTTC,CASSRSGTDNEQFF
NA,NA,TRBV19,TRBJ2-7,TGTGCCAGTAGTATTTCAGGTCCGTACGAGCAGTACTTC,CASSISGPYEQYF
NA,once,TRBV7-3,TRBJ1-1,TGTGCCAGCAGCCCCGTGGGGGGGAGTCCCGGGTCGGCTGAAGCTTTCTTT,CASSPVGGSPGSAEAFF
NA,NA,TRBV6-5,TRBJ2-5,TGTGCCAGCAGTTCTACCTCAGGGGGGAAAGAGACCCAGTACTTC,CASSSTSGGKETQYF
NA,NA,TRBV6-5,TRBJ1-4,TGTGCCAGCAGTTACTCTGGTAATCGGGGTGAAAAACTGTTTTTT,CASSYSGNRGEKLFF
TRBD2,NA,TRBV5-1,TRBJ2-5,TGCGCCAGCAGCGTTAGCGGGGGGCAAGAGACCCAGTACTTC,CASSVSGGQETQYF
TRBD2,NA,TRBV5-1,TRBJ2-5,TGCGCCAGCAGCGCCCGACTAGCGGGAGAGGAGACCCAGTACTTC,CASSARLAGEETQYF
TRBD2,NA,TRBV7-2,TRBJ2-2,TGTGCCAGCAGCTTGAGTGGGGTAGCGGGCACCGGGGAGCTGTTTTTT,CASSLSGVAGTGELFF
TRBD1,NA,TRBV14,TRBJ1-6,TGTGCCAGCAGCCAAGATCTAACTCAGACAGGGAGTGGCGGTTCACCCCTCCACTTT,CASSQDLTQTGSGGSPLHF
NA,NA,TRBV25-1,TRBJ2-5,TGTGCCAGCAGTGAAAACACAGCGGAGTTGGAGACCCAGTACTTC,CASSENTAELETQYF
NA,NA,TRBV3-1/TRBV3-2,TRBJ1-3,TGTGCCAGCACCGGAGTCCGGGGGAACACCATATATTTT,CASTGVRGNTIYF
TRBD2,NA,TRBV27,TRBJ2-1,TGTGCCAGCGGGAGGGGGACTAGCGGTTACAATGAGCAGTTCTTC,CASGRGTSGYNEQFF
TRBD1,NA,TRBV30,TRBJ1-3,TGTGCCTGGAGCCAACCGGGACAGATATTAAACACCATATATTTT,CAWSQPGQILNTIYF
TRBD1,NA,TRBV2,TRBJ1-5,TGTGCCAGCAGACCTACAGGGGGAGTCAGGCAGCCCCAGCATTTT,CASRPTGGVRQPQHF
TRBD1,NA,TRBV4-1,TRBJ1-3,TGCGCCAGCAGCCCCCGGGACAGGGGGCGAATTGGAAACACCATATATTTT,CASSPRDRGRIGNTIYF
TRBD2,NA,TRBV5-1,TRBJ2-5,TGCGCCAGCAGCTTCGGCGGGGGGGCCCCGGAGACCCAGTACTTC,CASSFGGGAPETQYF
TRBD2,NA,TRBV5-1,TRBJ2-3,TGCGCCAGCAGCTTGGCCCTAGCGGGGGGAGTAACAGATACGCAGTATTTT,CASSLALAGGVTDTQYF
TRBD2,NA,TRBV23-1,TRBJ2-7,TGCGCCAGCAGTCGGGGACTAGCGGCTATCACCTACGAGCAGTACTTC,CASSRGLAAITYEQYF
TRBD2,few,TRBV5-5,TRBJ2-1,TGTGCCACCTCAGGGAGGGGATCGAGGGATGAGCAGTTCTTC,CATSGRGSRDEQFF
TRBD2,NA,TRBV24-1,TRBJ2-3,TGTGCCACCAGTGACGCCACTAGCGGGGGGGCCTTAGATACGCAGTATTTT,CATSDATSGGALDTQYF
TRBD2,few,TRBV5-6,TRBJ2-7,TGTGCCAGCAGCGCGGGTAGCGGGAGAGGATCCTACGAGCAGTACTTC,CASSAGSGRGSYEQYF
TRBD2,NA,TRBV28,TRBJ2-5,TGTGCCAGCAGTTTATCTCTTAGCGGGGGAGAGACCCAGTACTTC,CASSLSLSGGETQYF
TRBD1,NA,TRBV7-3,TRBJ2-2,TGTGCCAGCAGCTTGAGGACAGGGATGGGCACCGGGGAGCTGTTTTTT,CASSLRTGMGTGELFF
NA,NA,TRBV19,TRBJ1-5,TGTGCCAGTAGTACGGACAGAGCCAATCAGCCCCAGCATTTT,CASSTDRANQPQHF
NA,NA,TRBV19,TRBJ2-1,TGTGCCAGTAGTAGTTATATCGTAGGGGGTGTGAGGGGGTACGGTGAGCAGTTCTTC,CASSSYIVGGVRGYGEQFF
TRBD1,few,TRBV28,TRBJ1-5,TGTGCCAGCAGTTCACTCCAGGGGGGCCATCAGCCCCAGCATTTT,CASSSLQGGHQPQHF
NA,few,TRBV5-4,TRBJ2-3,TGTGCCAGCAGCCCGGGGGACAGTGTCACAGATACGCAGTATTTT,CASSPGDSVTDTQYF
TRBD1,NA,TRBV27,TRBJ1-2,TGTGCCAGCAGCCGAACGGACAGGAGTGGCTACACCTTC,CASSRTDRSGYTF
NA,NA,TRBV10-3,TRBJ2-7,TGTGCCATCAGACAGGGTTGGGGAACCTACGAGCAGTACTTC,CAIRQGWGTYEQYF
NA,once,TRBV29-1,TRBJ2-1,TGCAGCGTCGACCTACCAGGGAATGAGCAGTTCTTC,CSVDLPGNEQFF
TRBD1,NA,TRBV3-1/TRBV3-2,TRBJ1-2,TGTGCCAGCAGGAAACGACAGGGGAGCCTGGATGGCTACACCTTC,CASRKRQGSLDGYTF
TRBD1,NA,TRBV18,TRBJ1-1,TGTGCCAGCGCAAACTCGGGACAGGGGGCAACTGAAGCTTTCTTT,CASANSGQGATEAFF
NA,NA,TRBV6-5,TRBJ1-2,TGTGCCAGCACATCGTCAGGGTCTTTCTATGGCTACACCTTC,CASTSSGSFYGYTF
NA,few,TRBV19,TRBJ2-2,TGTGCCAGTAGTACCTCACGGAGGGGGCAGGTCGGGGAGCTGTTTTTT,CASSTSRRGQVGELFF
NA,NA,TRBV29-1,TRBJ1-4,TGCAGCGTTGAGGTGACAGGTTATGAAAAACTGTTTTTT,CSVEVTGYEKLFF
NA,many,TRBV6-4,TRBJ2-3,TGTGCCAGCAGTGACTCGGGTGACACAAACACAGATACGCAGTATTTT,CASSDSGDTNTDTQYF
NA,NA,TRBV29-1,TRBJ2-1,TGCAGCGTTGACTACCGGAATGAGCAGTTCTTC,CSVDYRNEQFF
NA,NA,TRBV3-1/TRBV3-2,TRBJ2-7,TGTGCCAGCAGCCGAGACATCCAGGCTTCCTACGAGCAGTACTTC,CASSRDIQASYEQYF
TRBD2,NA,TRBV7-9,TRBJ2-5,TGTGCCAGCAGCCTGGGACTAGCGGTGTTAAAGCAAGAGACCCAGTACTTC,CASSLGLAVLKQETQYF
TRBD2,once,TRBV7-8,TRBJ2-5,TGTGCCAGCAGCTTAGGCGGTGGGACTAGCGTTTACAGAGAGACCCAGTACTTC,CASSLGGGTSVYRETQYF
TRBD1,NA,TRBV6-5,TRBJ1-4,TGTGCCAGCCTCGCGGACAGGGGAAGTGAAAAACTGTTTTTT,CASLADRGSEKLFF
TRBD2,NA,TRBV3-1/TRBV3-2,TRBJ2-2,TGTGCCAGCAGCCACCGATCGAGCGGGGGGGTTGGTACCGGGGAGCTGTTTTTT,CASSHRSSGGVGTGELFF
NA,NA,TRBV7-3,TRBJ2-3,TGTGCCAGCAGCCCGATGGGCTCCACAGATACGCAGTATTTT,CASSPMGSTDTQYF
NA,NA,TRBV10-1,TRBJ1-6,TGCGCCAGCAGCGAGAGGGGGTCGTCGGGAAATAATTCACCCCTCCACTTT,CASSERGSSGNNSPLHF
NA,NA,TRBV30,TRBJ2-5,TGTGCCTGGAGGGACGGGGGGCAGACCCAGTACTTC,CAWRDGGQTQYF
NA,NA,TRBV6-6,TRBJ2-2,TGTGCCAGCAGTTACTCGGGCTACACCGGGGAGCTGTTTTTT,CASSYSGYTGELFF